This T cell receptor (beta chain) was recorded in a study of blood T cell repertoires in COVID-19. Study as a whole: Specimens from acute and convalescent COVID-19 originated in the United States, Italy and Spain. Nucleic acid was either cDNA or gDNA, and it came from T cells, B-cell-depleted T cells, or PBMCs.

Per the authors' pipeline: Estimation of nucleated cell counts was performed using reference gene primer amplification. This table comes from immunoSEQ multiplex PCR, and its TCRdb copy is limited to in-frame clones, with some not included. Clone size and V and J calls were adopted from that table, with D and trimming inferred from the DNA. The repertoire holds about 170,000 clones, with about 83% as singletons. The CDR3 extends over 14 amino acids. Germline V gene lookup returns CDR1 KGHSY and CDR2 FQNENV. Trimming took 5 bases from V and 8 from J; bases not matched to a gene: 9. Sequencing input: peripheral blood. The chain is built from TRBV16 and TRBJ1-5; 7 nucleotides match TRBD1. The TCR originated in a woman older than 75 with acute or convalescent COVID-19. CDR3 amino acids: CASSTGQAGEPQHF. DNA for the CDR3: TGTGCCAGCAGCACCGGACAGGCCGGGGAGCCCCAGCATTTT.